This section outlines one TCR beta chain sequence together with its context. Just one base apart from a much larger clone, this may be a read error. The data are from a study of human T cells and chemical hapten exposure. Background on the study: Patch tests put 0.01% DPC on the upper back, read at 6 days.

The CDR3 runs 16 residues. Per the germline V gene, CDR1 is SEHNR and CDR2 is FQNEAQ (reference sequence). Specified time point: patch test 2, 6 weeks after DPC sensitization. As to treatment: therapeutic diphenylcyclopropenone sensitization with weekly scalp DPC. At patch-test visits, sampling came before the patch test. Each donor was an alopecia patient between 18 and 70 years of age who qualified for DPC. Before extraction, the whole blood was not fractionated, and total RNA was taken from it. TCRdb ran MiXCR on the RACE reads and lists one entry per CDR3 protein. The sample shows approximately 95,000 distinct CDR3 sequences, roughly 11% of them seen only once.

This rearrangement joins TRBV7-9 to TRBJ1-6; 9 nucleotides line up with TRBD1. The TCR was taken from a woman aged 40 to 50 with alopecia areata. Some clones in this sample may be carry-over from other donors' samples. Sample: whole blood, taken in connection with sensitization to the hapten diphenylcyclopropenone (DPC). CDR3 in amino acids: CTSSLASGTGQSPLHF. The CDR3 DNA is TGTACCAGCAGCTTAGCGTCGGGGACAGGGCAATCACCCCTCCACTTT.